Included here is one TCR beta chain sequence, with context. In the original workflow: It was from reference gene primer amplification that nucleated cell counts were estimated. The data were produced by immunoSEQ multiplex PCR, yet TCRdb's version contains in-frame clones alone and is incomplete. Clone size and the V and J calls come from that table; the DNA yielded D and trimming. The data hold 200,000 to 250,000 clones, with 88% observed a single time. The record originates from a study of blood T cell repertoires in COVID-19. The wider study: The United States, Italy and Spain provided the acute and convalescent COVID-19 samples. Sources were T cells, B-cell-depleted T cells, or PBMCs; the material itself was cDNA or gDNA.

There are 14 residues in the CDR3. Trimming pared 6 bases from V and 5 bases from J, leaving 16 bases between. Germline lookup yields CDR1 SGHAT and CDR2 FQNNGV. This clonotype was obtained from a woman between 55 and 75 years old with acute or convalescent COVID-19. The sample consisted of peripheral blood. The chain recombines TRBV11-2 with TRBJ1-2, with D maybe TRBD1 (5 bases). The CDR3 DNA reads as TGTGCCAGCAGGGAGGCAGGGCGGGAGTATGGCTACACCTTC. It yields the protein CASREAGREYGYTF.